This paragraph covers one T cell receptor beta chain sequence. This specimen comes from a study of beta chain features in type 1 diabetes. Background on the study: Over all samples combined, fewer than 130,000,000 sorted cells were examined.

Germline CDR1 reads SGHTA; CDR2 reads FQGNSA. CDR3 length equals 13 residues. Trimming pared 1 base from V and 4 bases from J, leaving 6 bases between. There was one heparinised blood draw per donor, averaging approximately 120 mL. Stem cell-like memory, regulatory, central memory and naive CD4+ cells were sorted via CD45RO/CCR7/CD25/CD127/CD95/CD27. Sequenced material consisted of expressed TCRB transcripts (all of the isolated RNA was reverse transcribed). Roughly 3.6 million reads was the average for naive, central memory and regulatory T cell samples. Sequencing was performed with immunoSEQ multiplex PCR; in TCRdb, only in-frame clones are kept and a portion is missing. The profile shows fewer than 400,000 clones, 7% to 9% of them singletons.

The V call is TRBV7-2, the J call TRBJ2-3; D gene ambiguous. This receptor was obtained from a woman between 18 and 29 years old in good health. The sequencing sample was made of central memory CD4+ T cells from blood. CDR3 nucleotide sequence: TGTGCCAGCAGCTTAGTGGCTTCAGATACGCAGTATTTT. This translates into CASSLVASDTQYF.